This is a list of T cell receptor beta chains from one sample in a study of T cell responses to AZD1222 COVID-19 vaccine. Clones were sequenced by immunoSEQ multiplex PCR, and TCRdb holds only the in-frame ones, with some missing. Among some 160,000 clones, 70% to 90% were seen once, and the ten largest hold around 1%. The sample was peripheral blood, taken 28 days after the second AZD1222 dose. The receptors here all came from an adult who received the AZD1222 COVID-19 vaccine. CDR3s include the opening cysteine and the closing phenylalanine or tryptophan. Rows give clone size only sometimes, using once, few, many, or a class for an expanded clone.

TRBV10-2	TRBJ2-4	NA	CASSEFGRRDVRLAKNIQYF
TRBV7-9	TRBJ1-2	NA	CASSPIGGNYGYTF
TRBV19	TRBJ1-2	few	CASSKLQGANYGYTF
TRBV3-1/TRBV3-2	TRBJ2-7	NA	CASSQDLTGAYEQYF
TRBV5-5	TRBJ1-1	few	CASSLYNGGEAFF
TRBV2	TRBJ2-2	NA	CASRRDTGELFF
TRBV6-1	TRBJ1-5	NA	CASSEGRGRGNQPQHF
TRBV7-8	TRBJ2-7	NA	CATALAGAPREQYF
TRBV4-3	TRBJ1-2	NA	CASSQPDSYGYTF
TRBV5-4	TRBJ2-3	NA	CASSTVAGGRADTQYF
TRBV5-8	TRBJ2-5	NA	CASSTGAGERETQYF
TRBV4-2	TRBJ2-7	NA	CASSQDPAGGLSKQYF
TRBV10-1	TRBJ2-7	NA	CASSENGDRVNEQYF
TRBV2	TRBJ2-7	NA	CASSDPGVTYEQYF
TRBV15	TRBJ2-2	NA	CATSSGGPGELFF
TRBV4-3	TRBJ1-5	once	CASSQDGSNQPQHF
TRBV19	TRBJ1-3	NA	CASTRAVSGNTIYF
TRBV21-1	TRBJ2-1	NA	CASMGTSGVYNEQFF
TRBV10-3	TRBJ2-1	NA	CAISAPSGGYNEQFF
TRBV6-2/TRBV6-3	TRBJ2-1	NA	CASSYSMFTSGGDDEQFF
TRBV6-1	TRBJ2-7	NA	CASSESRRGEQYF
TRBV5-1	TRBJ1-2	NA	CASSSDSLANYGYTF
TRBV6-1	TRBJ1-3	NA	CASSEVRGGSDTIYF
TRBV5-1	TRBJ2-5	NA	CASTPQGGGETQYF
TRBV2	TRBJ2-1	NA	CASSPREGQNEQFF
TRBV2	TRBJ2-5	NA	CASSQDRPQETQYF
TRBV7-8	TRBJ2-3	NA	CASSPLRGPAYTDTQYF
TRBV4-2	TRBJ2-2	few	CASSHLGTSGGFRTGELFF
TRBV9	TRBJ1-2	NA	CASSVGGYYGYTF